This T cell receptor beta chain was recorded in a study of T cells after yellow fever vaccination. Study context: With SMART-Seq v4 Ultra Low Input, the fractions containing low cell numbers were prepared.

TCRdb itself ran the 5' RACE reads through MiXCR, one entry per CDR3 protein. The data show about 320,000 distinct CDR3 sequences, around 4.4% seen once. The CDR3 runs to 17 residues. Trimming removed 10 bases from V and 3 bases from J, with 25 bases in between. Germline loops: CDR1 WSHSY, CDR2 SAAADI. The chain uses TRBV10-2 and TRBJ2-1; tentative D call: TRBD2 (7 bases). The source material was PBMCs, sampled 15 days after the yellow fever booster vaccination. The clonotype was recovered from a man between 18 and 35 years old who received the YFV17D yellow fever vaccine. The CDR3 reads CATFSGGGALFYNEQFF. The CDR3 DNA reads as TGCGCCACATTCAGCGGAGGGGGGGCTTTATTCTACAATGAGCAGTTCTTC.